The 19 T cell receptor beta chains below were found in one sample sequenced in a study of radiotherapy plus CTLA-4 blockade in lung cancer. Data came from immunoSEQ multiplex PCR; TCRdb stores just in-frame clones and leaves some out. The sample carries roughly 73,000 clones, around nine tenths recorded once. This specimen consisted of peripheral blood, obtained from a patient treated with radiotherapy plus ipilimumab. The source of these receptors is a human donor with non-small cell lung cancer that progressed on radiotherapy plus ipilimumab.

The chain couples TRBV7-9 to TRBJ1-2; a weak D match, TRBD1 (6 bases). Germline assignment: CDR1 SEHNR and CDR2 FQNEAQ (reference sequence). The CDR3 length is 13 residues. Trimming stripped 5 bases from V and 5 bases from J, with 12 bases between. The CDR3: CASSKTGFYGYTF. The CDR3 DNA sequence: TGTGCCAGCAGCAAAACAGGGTTTTATGGCTACACCTTC.

Ten or more counts support this clone. Other DNA sequences in this specimen translate into the identical CDR3. This chain connects TRBV28 to TRBJ1-2; 7 nucleotides agree with TRBD1. Germline CDR1 and CDR2: MDHEN and SYDVKM. The V gene end was trimmed by 3 bases and the J gene end by 2 bases; junction bases not matched to a gene: 0. The CDR3 extends over 13 amino acids. CDR3 DNA sequence: TGTGCCAGCAGTTTGACAGGGAACTATGGCTACACCTTC. It translates to CASSLTGNYGYTF.

The chain has TRBV13 and TRBJ2-7; possibly TRBD2 for D (6 bases). Germline V CDR1 and CDR2: PRHDT, FYEKMQ (reference sequence). Trimming took off 4 bases at V and 2 bases at J, with 15 bases between the two ends. This CDR3 contains 15 residues. The CDR3 DNA reads as TGTGCCAGCAGCTCCCCTAGCGCTCGACCCTACGAGCAGTACTTC. Its translation is CASSSPSARPYEQYF. The entire variable domain, with the rest obtained from reference TRBV13 and TRBJ2-7, is as follows: AAGVIQSPRHLIKEKRETATLKCYPIPRHDTVYWYQQGPGQDPQFLISFYEKMQSDKGSIPDRFSAQQFSDYHSELNMSSLELGDSALYFCASSSPSARPYEQYFGPGTRLTVT.

The genes are TRBV9 and TRBJ2-1; TRBD2 might be the D (6 bases). The ends were cut back, 3 bases at V and 5 bases at J, with 15 bases in the middle. CDR3 length equals 15 residues. Germline assignment: CDR1 SGDLS and CDR2 YYNGEE. CDR3 loop: CASSGGGGNNNEQFF. In DNA form, the CDR3 reads TGTGCCAGCAGCGGAGGTGGGGGGAATAACAATGAGCAGTTCTTC.

This chain joins TRBV5-1 and TRBJ2-1, with 7 bases that match TRBD2. V lost 0 bases, J lost 3 bases, and 3 bases stayed unmatched. This CDR3 region has 15 residues. From germline, CDR1 is SGHRS and CDR2 YFSETQ. Here the CDR3 reads CASSLEASGYNEQFF. In DNA, the CDR3 is TGCGCCAGCAGCTTGGAGGCTAGCGGCTACAATGAGCAGTTCTTC.

J is TRBJ2-1 and V is TRBV7-6, with D possibly being TRBD2 (6 bases). CDR1 and CDR2 from the germline V gene are SGHVS and FNYEAQ. Trimming shortened V by 1 base and J by 0 bases, and 7 bases separated the two germline ends. This CDR3 has 15 residues. The CDR3 protein is CASSLGGVSYNEQFF. For the CDR3, the DNA is TGTGCCAGCAGCTTAGGCGGGGTCTCCTACAATGAGCAGTTCTTC.

The chain uses TRBV16 and TRBJ2-3, with D unresolved. The CDR3 is made up of 13 amino acids. Germline values: CDR1 KGHSY, CDR2 FQNENV. Trimming took 0 bases from V and 8 from J, leaving 9 bases between them. The CDR3 coding sequence is TGTGCCAGCAGCCAATCTCGCAGCAGTACGCAGTATTTT. It translates to CASSQSRSSTQYF. The complete variable domain, with remaining parts taken from reference TRBV16 and TRBJ2-3, reads GEEVAQTPKHLVRGEGQKAKLYCAPIKGHSYVFWYQQVLKNEFKFLISFQNENVFDETGMPKERFSAKCLPNSPCSLEIQATKLEDSAVYFCASSQSRSSTQYFGPGTRLTVL.

The chain has TRBV6-5 and TRBJ2-6; D ambiguous. Trimming left V 6 bases short and J 0 bases short, with 6 bases between. Germline CDR1 MNHEY, CDR2 SVGAGI. The CDR3 has 14 amino acids. The CDR3: CASSITSGANVLTF. The CDR3 DNA sequence: TGTGCCAGCAGCATTACCTCTGGGGCCAACGTCCTGACTTTC.

V gene TRBV7-3 combines with J gene TRBJ1-2; TRBD1 might be the D (5 bases). Germline CDR1 and CDR2: SGHTA and FQGTGA. The CDR3 has 13 amino acids. The V gene lost 2 bases and the J gene lost 2 bases, with 6 bases spanning the gap. CDR3 sequence: CASSLEGNYGYTF. CDR3 coding DNA: TGTGCCAGCAGCTTAGAGGGGAACTATGGCTACACCTTC. Full variable domain (rest looked up from reference TRBV7-3 and TRBJ1-2): GAGVSQTPSNKVTEKGKYVELRCDPISGHTALYWYRQSLGQGPEFLIYFQGTGAADDSGLPNDRFFAVRPEGSVSTLKIQRTERGDSAVYLCASSLEGNYGYTFGSGTRLTVV.

The V and J genes are TRBV10-3 and TRBJ2-5; 8 bases align to TRBD1. Unmatched junction bases numbered 8, after V lost 7 bases and J lost 7 bases. This CDR3 contains 13 residues. The germline CDR1 and CDR2 sequences are ENHRY and SYGVKD. The CDR3 sequence is CAINGGQGGTQYF. CDR3 DNA sequence: TGTGCCATCAACGGTGGACAGGGCGGGACCCAGTACTTC.

The genes are TRBV2 and TRBJ1-4; D may be TRBD1 (6 bases). With 6 bases removed from V and 5 bases from J, the gap between germline ends came to 10 bases. This CDR3 has 13 residues. The germline V gene encodes CDR1 SNHLY and CDR2 FYNNEI. DNA for the CDR3: TGTGCCAGCAGGACAGGCTTAAATGAAAAACTGTTTTTT. It translates to CASRTGLNEKLFF.

This clone was seen only once. This chain joins TRBV9 and TRBJ1-4; D gene uncertain. Trimming took off 0 bases at V and 1 base at J, with 13 bases between the two ends. CDR1 is SGDLS, CDR2 YYNGEE, per germline. This CDR3 region has 17 residues. CDR3 region: CASSVDPAGGTNEKLFF. For the CDR3, the DNA is TGTGCCAGCAGCGTAGATCCGGCAGGTGGAACTAATGAAAAACTGTTTTTT.

CDR3 residues: CASSKSQRDGETQYF. The CDR3 coding sequence is TGTGCCAGTAGTAAAAGCCAGCGGGACGGTGAGACCCAGTACTTC. The chain couples TRBV19 to TRBJ2-5, with 7 bases that match TRBD2. The ends lost 4 bases at V and 5 bases at J; junction bases unmatched: 10. Germline CDR1 is LNHDA and CDR2 is SQIVND (reference sequence). CDR3 length: 15 residues.

The rearrangement uses TRBV28 and TRBJ1-2; D is perhaps TRBD1 (6 bases). Trimming took 8 bases from V and 8 from J, leaving 21 bases between them. This CDR3 has 14 residues. CDR1 and CDR2 (germline): MDHEN, SYDVKM. The CDR3 protein is CASGRSWTENGYTF. CDR3 DNA: TGTGCCAGCGGACGGAGTTGGACAGAAAACGGCTACACCTTC.

The chain recombines TRBV27 with TRBJ2-3; D uncertain. The CDR3 has 15 residues. The germline V and J ends were trimmed by 0 bases and 0 bases, with 7 bases remaining between them. CDR1 is MNHEY and CDR2 is SMNVEV in the germline V gene (reference sequence). The CDR3 spells CASSLSRLSTDTQYF. CDR3 coding DNA: TGTGCCAGCAGTTTATCACGACTGAGCACAGATACGCAGTATTTT.

As concerns this clone: An end of the junction differs from the germline gene, which may be a read error. The chain is built from TRBV7-2 and TRBJ1-5; D not resolved. This CDR3 has 13 residues. Germline V gene data show CDR1 as SGHTA and CDR2 as FQGNSA. CDR3 sequence: CASNLSSDQPQHF. The CDR3 nucleotides are TGTGCCAGCAACTTATCTTCCGATCAGCCCCAGCATTTT.

This rearrangement joins TRBV11-3 to TRBJ2-3; 10 nucleotides agree with TRBD2. This CDR3 is 16 amino acids long. J was trimmed by 0 bases and V by 2 bases; bases with no gene match: 2. Germline V gene data show CDR1 as SGHNT and CDR2 as YENEEA. This CDR3 reads CASSLKLAGSTDTQYF. The CDR3 DNA reads as TGTGCCAGCAGCTTAAAACTAGCGGGAAGCACAGATACGCAGTATTTT.

V usage is TRBV6-1 and J usage is TRBJ2-7; D not certain. CDR3 length: 12 residues. From germline, CDR1 is MNHNS and CDR2 SASEGT. V dropped 6 bases and J dropped 2 bases, with 8 bases sitting between them. The CDR3 DNA sequence: TGTGCCAGCAGAGACACCGCCTACGAGCAGTACTTC. Translation: CASRDTAYEQYF.

This chain uses TRBV29-1 with TRBJ1-1, with D possibly matching TRBD1 (5 bases). The CDR3 is made up of 12 amino acids. Trimming shortened V by 2 bases and J by 1 base, and 5 bases separated the two germline ends. Per germline, CDR1 SQVTM and CDR2 ANQGSEA. CDR3 in DNA: TGCAGCGTTGAACAGGGGAACACTGAAGCTTTCTTT. It specifies CSVEQGNTEAFF.